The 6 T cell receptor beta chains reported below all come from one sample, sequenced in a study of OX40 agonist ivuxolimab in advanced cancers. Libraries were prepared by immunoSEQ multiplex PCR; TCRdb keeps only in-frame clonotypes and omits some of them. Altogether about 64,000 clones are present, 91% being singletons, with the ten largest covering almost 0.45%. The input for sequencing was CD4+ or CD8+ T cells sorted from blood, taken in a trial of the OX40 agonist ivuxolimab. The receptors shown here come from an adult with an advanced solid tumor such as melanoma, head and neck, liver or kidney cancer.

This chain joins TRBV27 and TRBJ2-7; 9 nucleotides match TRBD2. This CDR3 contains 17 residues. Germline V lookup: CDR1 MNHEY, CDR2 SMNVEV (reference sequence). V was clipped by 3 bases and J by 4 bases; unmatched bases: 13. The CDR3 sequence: CASSFHGEASGNYEQYF. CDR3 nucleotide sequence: TGTGCCAGCAGTTTCCATGGGGAAGCTAGCGGGAATTACGAGCAGTACTTC.

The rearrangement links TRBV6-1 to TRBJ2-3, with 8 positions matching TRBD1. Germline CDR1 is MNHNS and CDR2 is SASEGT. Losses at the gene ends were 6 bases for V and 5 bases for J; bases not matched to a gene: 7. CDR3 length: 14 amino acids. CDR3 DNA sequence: TGTGCCAGCAGATTAGACAGGGGAAGAGATACGCAGTATTTT. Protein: CASRLDRGRDTQYF.

CDR3 nucleotide sequence: TGTGCCAGCAGTTACCCGGGGAGGAACACTGAAGCTTTCTTT. Translated: CASSYPGRNTEAFF. The chain combines TRBV6-5 with TRBJ1-1; D remains unclear. Trimming cost V 2 bases and J 1 base, with 8 bases left between them. CDR1 is MNHEY, CDR2 SVGAGI, per germline. The CDR3 sequence is 14 residues long.

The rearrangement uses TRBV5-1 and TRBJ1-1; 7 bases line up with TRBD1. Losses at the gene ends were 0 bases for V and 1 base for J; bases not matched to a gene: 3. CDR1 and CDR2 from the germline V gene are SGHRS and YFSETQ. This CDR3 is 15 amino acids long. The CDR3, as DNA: TGCGCCAGCAGCTTGGCTTCAGGGGGGAACACTGAAGCTTTCTTT. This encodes CASSLASGGNTEAFF.

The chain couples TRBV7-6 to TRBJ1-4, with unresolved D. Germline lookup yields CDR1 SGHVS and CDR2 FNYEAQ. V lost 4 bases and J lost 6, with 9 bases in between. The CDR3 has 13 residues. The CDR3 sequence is CASSSGPYEKLFF. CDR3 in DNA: TGTGCCAGCAGCTCTGGTCCCTATGAAAAACTGTTTTTT.

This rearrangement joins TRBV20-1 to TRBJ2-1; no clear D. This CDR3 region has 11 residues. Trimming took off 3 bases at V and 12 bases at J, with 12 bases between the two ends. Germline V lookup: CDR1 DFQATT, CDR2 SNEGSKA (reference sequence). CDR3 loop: CSASNSQRQFF. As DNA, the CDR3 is TGCAGTGCTAGTAACAGCCAGCGGCAGTTCTTC.